This TCR beta chain stems from a study of shared T cell receptors in the human thymus. The protocol was immunoSEQ multiplex PCR, while the TCRdb copy is restricted to in-frame clones and leaves out a portion. The data hold hundreds of thousands of clones, with around nine tenths observed a single time. This CDR3 contains 18 residues. With V trimmed by 1 base and J by 2 bases, 8 bases remained unmatched. Germline CDR1 is SGHVS and CDR2 is FQNEAQ. This same sample was also part of a study on human thymus T cells. That work adds: The thymus tissue came from resections taken during corrective heart surgery. Across thymic and blood repertoires, the usage of V and J genes appeared to be biased. Among unrelated individuals, related research reported thymic repertoires that overlapped highly.

This chain joins TRBV7-8 and TRBJ2-1; 10 nucleotides align to TRBD2. The origin of this receptor is a boy younger than two with a congenital heart defect. The sequencing sample was made of thymocytes. The CDR3 spells CASSLELAGSRTYNEQFF. The CDR3 DNA sequence: TGTGCCAGCAGCTTAGAACTAGCGGGGAGCCGGACCTACAATGAGCAGTTCTTC.